These 20 T cell receptor beta chains share one sample of origin, sequenced in a study of early T cells in non-severe SARS-CoV-2 infection (TCRdb year 2021). To prepare the library, 5' RACE was applied. The reads were generated on a NextSeq 500. TCRdb passed the public sequencing reads through fastp at Q25 and MiXCR, retaining productive beta sequences. Every entry covers one CDR3 protein and lists the most common genes and DNA from its rows. This sample has 45,000 to 65,000 distinct CDR3 sequences in its table, and over 8% of those were observed once. Of the sample, roughly 4% falls within the top ten clones. The sample was whole blood. The receptor source for this set is an adult who was a healthcare worker with PCR-confirmed SARS-CoV-2 infection or an uninfected control (not recorded which).

The gene calls are TRBV30 and TRBJ2-7, with a tentative D call TRBD1 (7 bases). Trimming cost V 2 bases and J 5 bases, with 19 bases left between them. This CDR3 has 15 amino acids. CDR1 GTSNPN and CDR2 SVGIG come from the germline V gene (reference sequence). As DNA, the CDR3 is TGTGCCTGGAGTCGGTCGACAGGGAGGATCAACGAGCAGTACTTC. The encoded protein is CAWSRSTGRINEQYF. The full variable domain, its missing parts supplied by reference TRBV30 and TRBJ2-7, is SQTIHQWPATLVQPVGSPLSLECTVEGTSNPNLYWYRQAAGRGLQLLFYSVGIGQISSEVPQNLSASRPQDRQFILSSKKLLLSDSGFYLCAWSRSTGRINEQYFGPGTRLTVT.

The chain has TRBV5-1 and TRBJ2-7; 7 bases are shared with TRBD1. The CDR3 loop spans 13 amino acids. The germline CDR1 and CDR2 sequences are SGHRS and YFSETQ. V lost 4 bases, J lost 3 bases, and 4 bases stayed unmatched. The DNA for the CDR3 is TGCGCCAGCAGCGGGTGGACAGGCTACGAGCAGTACTTC. It encodes CASSGWTGYEQYF.

The rearrangement links TRBV27 to TRBJ2-3; possibly TRBD1 or TRBD2 for D (5 bases each). The CDR3 spans 14 residues. Germline V gene lookup returns CDR1 MNHEY and CDR2 SMNVEV (reference sequence). Trimming stripped 0 bases from V and 4 bases from J, with 8 bases between. DNA for the CDR3: TGTGCCAGCAGTTTATCGATGGGGGCAGATACGCAGTATTTT. Translated, it gives CASSLSMGADTQYF.

Concerning this clonotype: This may stem from a read error, because a much larger clone lies one nucleotide away. This chain connects TRBV3-1 to TRBJ1-1; no clear D gene. Germline V lookup: CDR1 LGHDT, CDR2 YNNKEL (reference sequence). This CDR3 has 13 amino acids. DNA for the CDR3: TGTCCCAGCAGCCAAGTGCTGAACACTGAAGCTTTCTTT. Translating it yields CPSSQVLNTEAFF.

The rearrangement uses TRBV7-2 and TRBJ2-7; 8 bases fit TRBD2. The junction had 2 bases not matched to a gene; V was cut back by 1 base and J by 6 bases. CDR1 SGHTA and CDR2 FQGNSA come from the germline V gene. The CDR3 totals 13 residues. CDR3 in amino acids: CASSLERGLEQYF. The CDR3 nucleotides read TGTGCCAGCAGCTTAGAGCGGGGGCTCGAGCAGTACTTC.

The sample holds many counts of this clonotype. The CDR3 loop is CASSLVGTGTNEKLFF. The DNA of the CDR3 is TGTGCCAGCAGCTTAGTGGGGACAGGGACTAATGAAAAACTGTTTTTT. This chain links TRBV7-8 with TRBJ1-4, with 9 nucleotides matching TRBD1. Germline loops: CDR1 SGHVS, CDR2 FQNEAQ. CDR3 size: 16 residues. Trimming at V came to 1 base and at J to 2 bases, leaving 2 bases not matched to a gene.

In its sample, this clonotype was seen many times. This sequence joins TRBV7-3 and TRBJ2-1; the match to TRBD1 covers 7 bases. With V trimmed by 5 bases and J by 8 bases, 3 bases remained unmatched. The CDR3 has 12 amino acids. Germline loops: CDR1 SGHTA, CDR2 FQGTGA. The CDR3 DNA reads as TGTGCCAGCAGCCTCACAGGGGATGAGCAGTTCTTC. Its translation: CASSLTGDEQFF.

Many counts were recorded for this clonotype. The chain couples TRBV6-2 or TRBV6-3 to TRBJ1-1, with D possibly being TRBD1 (6 bases). V was shortened by 7 bases and J by 4 bases, with 13 bases between the two germline ends. Germline CDR1 MNHEY, CDR2 SVGEGT. The CDR3 has 13 residues. The chain's CDR3 is CASIVGAGTEAFF. The CDR3 nucleotides are TGTGCCAGCATCGTGGGGGCTGGCACTGAAGCTTTCTTT.

This clonotype was observed at least ten times. The chain links TRBV10-2 to TRBJ1-5; 7 bases align to TRBD1. Germline V gene lookup returns CDR1 WSHSY and CDR2 SAAADI. J was trimmed by 4 bases and V by 6 bases; bases with no gene match: 12. This CDR3 region has 16 residues. This chain's CDR3 is CASSQRQGTKNQPQHF. As DNA, the CDR3 is TGCGCCAGCAGCCAACGACAGGGAACTAAGAATCAGCCCCAGCATTTT.

This clonotype was found many times. The chain is built from TRBV6-2 or TRBV6-3 and TRBJ2-1; D possibly corresponds to TRBD2 (6 bases). Trimming took off 3 bases at V and 7 bases at J, with 13 bases between the two ends. Germline lookup yields CDR1 MNHEY and CDR2 SVGEGT. The CDR3 extends over 14 amino acids. The CDR3 region has the DNA TGTGCCAGCAGTTATTTAGGACTACGGAATGAGCAGTTCTTC. It encodes CASSYLGLRNEQFF.

This clonotype has a count of ten or more. This chain joins TRBV6-1 and TRBJ2-1; TRBD1 aligns across 9 bases. The CDR3 has 13 residues. CDR1 and CDR2 from the germline V gene are MNHNS and SASEGT. V trimming: 6 bases; J trimming: 5 bases; junction bases outside the gene matches: 2. In DNA, the CDR3 is TGTGCCAGCAGGGGACAGGGCGACAATGAGCAGTTCTTC. Its translation is CASRGQGDNEQFF.

This clonotype was seen only a few times. The chain recombines TRBV3-1 with TRBJ2-5, with 9 bases aligning to TRBD1. Losses at the gene ends were 0 bases for V and 5 bases for J; bases not matched to a gene: 4. Germline CDR1 reads LGHDT; CDR2 reads YNNKEL (reference sequence). The CDR3 length is 15 residues. The DNA for the CDR3 is TGTGCCAGCAGCCAAGAAACAGGGGGCTGGGAGACCCAGTACTTC. Its protein product is CASSQETGGWETQYF.

This clonotype was counted at least ten times. The CDR3 does not end in the conserved phenylalanine or tryptophan, so this is likely a read error. The limits of the CDR3 on the DNA are not certain, so only TCRdb's listed CDR3 is given. The chain uses TRBV27 and TRBJ2-7; the table calls TRBD2, which could not be checked here. The CDR3 has 12 amino acids, counting both end residues. Germline assignment: CDR1 MNHEY and CDR2 SMNVEV (reference sequence). CDR3 protein: CATSHLRKLKEL.

This clonotype has a handful of counts. The chain uses TRBV11-1 and TRBJ1-1; a weak D match, TRBD1 (5 bases). The V end lost 4 bases, the J end lost 3 bases, and 12 bases lay between the germline ends. The CDR3 has 14 amino acids. Germline V gene data show CDR1 as SGHAT and CDR2 as FQDESV (reference sequence). The CDR3 DNA sequence: TGTGCCAGCAGCTCCCCTGGGGGGTACACTGAAGCTTTCTTT. As protein: CASSSPGGYTEAFF.

This clonotype was found a few times. This chain links TRBV30 with TRBJ2-3, with D tentatively TRBD1 or TRBD2 (6 bases each). V lost 4 bases, J lost 0 bases, and 11 bases lay in between. The CDR3 is 14 amino acids. CDR1 is GTSNPN and CDR2 is SVGIG in the germline V gene (reference sequence). Here the CDR3 reads CAWNQGTSTDTQYF. The CDR3 DNA sequence: TGTGCCTGGAACCAGGGGACTAGCACAGATACGCAGTATTTT.

There are many counts of this clonotype. The chain recombines TRBV27 with TRBJ2-1; 9 nucleotides match TRBD1. The V and J ends lost 3 bases and 2 bases, in that order; junction bases with no gene match: 2. The germline V gene has CDR1 MNHEY and CDR2 SMNVEV (reference sequence). This CDR3 has 15 residues. The CDR3 nucleotides are TGTGCCAGCAGTTTTGGACAGGGGACCTACAATGAGCAGTTCTTC. Amino acids: CASSFGQGTYNEQFF.

There are many counts of this clonotype. The V and J genes are TRBV11-2 and TRBJ2-1; the D is unclear. Deletions cut 4 bases from V and 8 bases from J, with 6 bases between. The CDR3 spans 11 residues. Germline lookup yields CDR1 SGHAT and CDR2 FQNNGV. The chain's CDR3 is CASSSLDEQFF. CDR3 bases: TGTGCCAGCAGCTCCCTAGATGAGCAGTTCTTC.

The chain links TRBV6-5 to TRBJ2-2; a possible D gene is TRBD2 (6 bases). Germline V lookup: CDR1 MNHEY, CDR2 SVGAGI. V shed 4 bases and J shed 11 bases, with 23 bases lying between them. The CDR3 length is 16 residues. The chain's CDR3 is CASSSHSGLELGELFF. CDR3 nucleotide sequence: TGTGCCAGCAGTTCCCATAGCGGACTCGAGTTAGGCGAGCTGTTTTTT.

Ten or more counts support this clonotype. V is TRBV29-1 and J is TRBJ2-4, with a tentative D call TRBD1 (5 bases). V lost 4 bases and J lost 16, with 17 bases in between. Germline loops: CDR1 SQVTM, CDR2 ANQGSEA. There are 11 residues in the CDR3. The CDR3 bases are TGCAGCGTTGTTACGCAGGGTGTACTTTACTTC. Encoded protein: CSVVTQGVLYF. The variable domain in full, with the rest retrieved from reference TRBV29-1 and TRBJ2-4, is SAVISQKPSRDICQRGTSLTIQCQVDSQVTMMFWYRQQPGQSLTLIATANQGSEATYESGFVIDKFPISRPNLTFSTLTVSNMSPEDSSIYLCSVVTQGVLYFGAGTRLSVL.

The chain uses TRBV6-2 or TRBV6-3 and TRBJ2-2; 7 bases agree with TRBD2. The germline V gene has CDR1 MNHEY and CDR2 SVGEGT. V lost 6 bases to trimming and J lost 0 bases; unmatched junction nucleotides: 4. The CDR3 has 15 residues. CDR3 sequence reads: CASRRGLPNTGELFF. The CDR3 bases are TGTGCCAGCAGGCGGGGACTACCGAACACCGGGGAGCTGTTTTTT.